The 31 T cell receptor beta chains given below trace back to one sample, sequenced in a study of OX40 agonist ivuxolimab in advanced cancers. Libraries came from the immunoSEQ multiplex PCR assay. TCRdb provides this immuneACCESS table in a form limited to in-frame rearrangements. Some clones are lacking; in checked studies, under half of them reflect an unresolved V gene, and why the rest are absent is not known. This sample has tens of thousands of clones in its table, and about nine tenths of those were observed once. The leading ten clones occupy about 30% of the sample. Sequenced here: CD4+ or CD8+ T cells sorted from blood, sampled in a trial of the OX40 agonist ivuxolimab. The receptors shown here come from an adult with an advanced solid tumor such as melanoma, head and neck, liver or kidney cancer.

The rearrangement links TRBV6-1 to TRBJ1-6; 7 bases are shared with TRBD1. This CDR3 region has 15 residues. The germline gives CDR1 MNHNS, CDR2 SASEGT. V lost 6 bases, J lost 7 bases, and 9 bases stayed unmatched. For the CDR3, the DNA is TGTGCCAGCAGGGCCCGAGAGGGGGCGAATTCACCCCTCCACTTT. It translates to CASRAREGANSPLHF.

The rearrangement uses TRBV18 and TRBJ2-1, with TRBD2 matching over 9 bases. The trim removed 2 bases at V and 0 bases at J, leaving 5 bases unmatched. This CDR3 contains 17 residues. The germline gives CDR1 KGHSH, CDR2 LQKENI. This chain's CDR3 is CASSPGGGASSYNEQFF. The CDR3 nucleotides are TGTGCCAGCTCACCAGGCGGGGGGGCATCCTCCTACAATGAGCAGTTCTTC.

The V gene is TRBV7-3, the J gene TRBJ2-6; 8 bases line up with TRBD1. Looked up from germline, CDR1 is SGHTA and CDR2 is FQGTGA. The CDR3 has 15 residues. V was clipped by 4 bases and J by 4 bases; unmatched bases: 3. The CDR3 here is CASSSQGAGANVLTF. DNA for the CDR3: TGTGCCAGCAGCTCCCAGGGGGCAGGGGCCAACGTCCTGACTTTC.

This clone was counted once. This chain joins TRBV21-1 and TRBJ1-2; the listed D gene, TRBD1, was not tested against the DNA. TRBV21-1 is designated a pseudogene. There are 17 residues in the CDR3. CDR3 residues: CASSKGTGVSINYGYTF. As DNA, the CDR3 is TGTGCCAGCAGCAAGGGGACAGGGGTTTCCATTAACTATGGCTACACCTTC.

This chain uses TRBV7-9 with TRBJ2-7, with D unresolved. The germline V gene encodes CDR1 SEHNR and CDR2 FQNEAQ (reference sequence). The CDR3 is made up of 12 amino acids. V lost 4 bases and J lost 0, with 4 bases in between. The DNA for the CDR3 is TGTGCCAGCAGCTACGACTCCTACGAGCAGTACTTC. Encoded protein: CASSYDSYEQYF.

The chain uses TRBV5-4 and TRBJ2-2; no definite D call. This CDR3 has 15 residues. CDR1 SGHNT and CDR2 YYREEE come from the germline V gene (reference sequence). Trimming left V 4 bases short and J 4 bases short, with 14 bases between. The CDR3 is CASSRINPSTGELFF. The CDR3 DNA sequence: TGTGCCAGCAGCCGGATTAACCCGAGCACCGGGGAGCTGTTTTTT.

V gene TRBV7-3 combines with J gene TRBJ1-1; D call uncertain. The V end was cut by 5 bases, the J end by 1 base, with 11 bases between. This CDR3 has 14 amino acids. The V gene's germline CDR1 is SGHTA and CDR2 FQGTGA. This CDR3 is CASSQKTGNTEAFF. Written as DNA, the CDR3 is TGTGCCAGCAGCCAAAAGACGGGGAACACTGAAGCTTTCTTT.

This rearrangement joins TRBV29-1 to TRBJ1-1; no clear D gene. Germline V gene data show CDR1 as SQVTM and CDR2 as ANQGSEA. Trimming pared 6 bases from V and 10 bases from J, leaving 12 bases between. CDR3 length: 10 amino acids. CDR3 sequence reads: CSVDDGAAFF. The CDR3 nucleotides are TGCAGCGTCGATGATGGCGCAGCTTTCTTT. The entire variable domain, with the rest obtained from reference TRBV29-1 and TRBJ1-1, is as follows: SAVISQKPSRDICQRGTSLTIQCQVDSQVTMMFWYRQQPGQSLTLIATANQGSEATYESGFVIDKFPISRPNLTFSTLTVSNMSPEDSSIYLCSVDDGAAFFGQGTRLTVV.

V usage is TRBV5-1 and J usage is TRBJ1-2; a possible D gene is TRBD1 (5 bases). CDR3 size: 12 residues. V lost 4 bases and J lost 4, with 8 bases in between. Germline V gene lookup returns CDR1 SGHRS and CDR2 YFSETQ. CDR3 loop: CASSRDSYGYTF. DNA of the CDR3: TGCGCCAGCAGCCGAGACAGCTATGGCTACACCTTC. The full variable domain, with the rest looked up from reference TRBV5-1 and TRBJ1-2, is KAGVTQTPRYLIKTRGQQVTLSCSPISGHRSVSWYQQTPGQGLQFLFEYFSETQRNKGNFPGRFSGRQFSNSRSEMNVSTLELGDSALYLCASSRDSYGYTFGSGTRLTVV.

V usage is TRBV7-3 and J usage is TRBJ1-2; D gene unclear. Germline V gene data show CDR1 as SGHTA and CDR2 as FQGTGA. The CDR3 loop spans 15 amino acids. Trimming removed 5 bases at V and 4 bases at J, with 17 bases between. CDR3 bases: TGTGCCAGCAGCCCGGAACGGGGATTAAGCTATGGCTACACCTTC. Its translation: CASSPERGLSYGYTF.

The chain is built from TRBV11-1 and TRBJ2-1; tentatively, D is TRBD2 (5 bases). CDR3 length: 13 residues. Trimming removed 3 bases from V and 7 bases from J, with 10 bases in between. The V gene's germline CDR1 is SGHAT and CDR2 FQDESV (reference sequence). The CDR3 region is CASSFVIANEQFF. The CDR3, as DNA: TGTGCCAGCAGCTTTGTGATAGCGAATGAGCAGTTCTTC.

The J gene is TRBJ2-3, the V gene TRBV19; 10 bases are shared with TRBD2. The junction had 5 bases not matched to a gene; V was cut back by 7 bases and J by 1 base. CDR1 is LNHDA and CDR2 is SQIVND in the germline V gene (reference sequence). CDR3 length: 15 residues. As DNA, the CDR3 is TGTGCCAGTACTCAGCGGGGGGGACGCACAGATACGCAGTATTTT. Translating it yields CASTQRGGRTDTQYF.

The chain couples TRBV11-2 to TRBJ1-1, with D unresolved. CDR1 SGHAT and CDR2 FQNNGV come from the germline V gene. CDR3 size: 16 residues. V lost 0 bases and J 1 base, leaving 12 bases between the germline ends. CDR3 sequence: CASSLESAVRNTEAFF. The CDR3 nucleotides are TGTGCCAGCAGCTTAGAATCAGCGGTTAGGAACACTGAAGCTTTCTTT.

The chain couples TRBV6-5 to TRBJ1-1; 8 nucleotides line up with TRBD1. The CDR3 length is 14 residues. Germline CDR1 reads MNHEY; CDR2 reads SVGAGI. With 6 bases clipped from V and 5 bases from J, the junction kept 8 bases outside the gene matches. This chain's CDR3 is CASSLTDRATEAFF. In DNA form, the CDR3 reads TGTGCCAGCAGCTTAACGGACAGGGCGACTGAAGCTTTCTTT.

This clone has a handful of counts. This chain links TRBV2 with TRBJ1-4, with a weak D call TRBD1 (5 bases). V lost 6 bases and J 5 bases, leaving 13 bases between the germline ends. This CDR3 has 14 amino acids. The V gene's germline CDR1 is SNHLY and CDR2 FYNNEI. CDR3 sequence: CASSPFGANEKLFF. In DNA, the CDR3 is TGTGCCAGCAGCCCATTCGGGGCCAATGAAAAACTGTTTTTT.

J is TRBJ2-7 and V is TRBV19; no clear D. CDR1 is LNHDA, CDR2 SQIVND, per germline (reference sequence). V lost 3 bases and J 3 bases, leaving 15 bases between the germline ends. The CDR3 runs 15 residues. The chain's CDR3 is CASSISSRPLYEQYF. Here the CDR3 DNA reads TGTGCCAGTAGTATCAGTTCCCGTCCCCTCTACGAGCAGTACTTC.

The chain uses TRBV10-1 and TRBJ2-2; D not resolved. This CDR3 is 13 amino acids long. Germline lookup yields CDR1 WNHNN and CDR2 SYGVQD (reference sequence). With 3 bases removed from V and 2 bases from J, the gap between germline ends came to 4 bases. Here the CDR3 reads CASSDPNTGELFF. For the CDR3, the DNA is TGCGCCAGCAGTGACCCTAACACCGGGGAGCTGTTTTTT.

This clone was detected only a few times. DNA for the CDR3: TGTGCCAGCACGATGGCGGGGGATACAGCTGAGCAGTTCTTC. Translating it yields CASTMAGDTAEQFF. The chain is built from TRBV7-9 and TRBJ2-1, with 7 bases fitting TRBD2. V lost 7 bases, J lost 9 bases, and 12 bases stayed unmatched. The CDR3 totals 14 residues. Germline V gene lookup returns CDR1 SEHNR and CDR2 FQNEAQ (reference sequence).

This sequence joins TRBV2 and TRBJ1-1; D is undetermined. With 5 bases removed from V and 7 bases from J, the gap between germline ends came to 17 bases. The CDR3 is made up of 14 amino acids. Germline V gives CDR1 SNHLY, CDR2 FYNNEI. In DNA, the CDR3 is TGTGCCAGCAGTCCCACGCCCGTAGCGCTTGAAGCTTTCTTT. Translation: CASSPTPVALEAFF.

The chain employs TRBV7-9 and TRBJ1-1, with D possibly being TRBD1 (6 bases). Trimming took 4 bases from V and 1 from J, leaving 7 bases between them. CDR1 and CDR2 (germline): SEHNR, FQNEAQ (reference sequence). The CDR3 runs to 13 residues. CDR3 protein: CASSSGQNTEAFF. The CDR3 nucleotides read TGTGCCAGCAGCTCGGGACAGAACACTGAAGCTTTCTTT.

This clone has just a few counts. The chain recombines TRBV10-3 with TRBJ1-1; D is unclear. The CDR3 contains 14 residues. CDR1 and CDR2 from the germline V gene are ENHRY and SYGVKD. The V and J ends lost 3 bases and 4 bases respectively, with 12 bases between them. The CDR3 DNA reads TGTGCCATCAGTGATAAGGGATGGAGCACTGAAGCTTTCTTT. It is translated as CAISDKGWSTEAFF.

The CDR3 region is CASSLGTSGRQTDTQYF. The CDR3 DNA sequence: TGTGCCAGCAGCTTGGGGACTAGCGGGAGACAGACAGATACGCAGTATTTT. J is TRBJ2-3 and V is TRBV5-4; 13 nucleotides align to TRBD2. Losses at the gene ends were 0 bases for V and 3 bases for J; bases not matched to a gene: 4. This CDR3 has 17 amino acids. From germline, CDR1 is SGHNT and CDR2 YYREEE (reference sequence).

The chain combines TRBV7-2 with TRBJ1-6; D possibly corresponds to TRBD1 (5 bases). Deletions cut 1 base from V and 8 bases from J, with 12 bases between. CDR3 length: 15 residues. CDR1 is SGHTA, CDR2 FQGNSA, per germline. Here the CDR3 DNA reads TGTGCCAGCAGCTTAGGTGGCAGGGCTGATTCACCCCTCCACTTT. Its protein product is CASSLGGRADSPLHF.

The genes are TRBV29-1 and TRBJ2-4, with D unclear. The V end lost 6 bases, the J end lost 5 bases, and 17 bases lay between the germline ends. Germline assignment: CDR1 SQVTM and CDR2 ANQGSEA. This CDR3 is 14 amino acids long. DNA of the CDR3: TGCAGCGTCCCTATGTCGATAGGGCAAAACATTCAGTACTTC. This encodes CSVPMSIGQNIQYF. Filled out from reference TRBV29-1 and TRBJ2-4, the complete variable domain reads SAVISQKPSRDICQRGTSLTIQCQVDSQVTMMFWYRQQPGQSLTLIATANQGSEATYESGFVIDKFPISRPNLTFSTLTVSNMSPEDSSIYLCSVPMSIGQNIQYFGAGTRLSVL.

V is TRBV6-6 and J is TRBJ1-1; D is undetermined. The CDR3 runs 12 residues. Germline V gene data show CDR1 as MNHNY and CDR2 as SVGAGI (reference sequence). Trimming took 3 bases from V and 0 from J, leaving 2 bases between them. The CDR3 region is CASSYVNTEAFF. In DNA, the CDR3 is TGTGCCAGCAGTTATGTGAACACTGAAGCTTTCTTT.

The chain uses TRBV7-9 and TRBJ2-1; TRBD2 agrees at 10 bases. V was clipped by 4 bases and J by 7 bases; unmatched bases: 10. Germline CDR1 SEHNR, CDR2 FQNEAQ (reference sequence). This CDR3 has 16 amino acids. Here the CDR3 DNA reads TGTGCCAGCAGCTCGTCGACTAGCGGGCCCTTGAATGAGCAGTTCTTC. It is translated as CASSSSTSGPLNEQFF.

V gene TRBV10-3 combines with J gene TRBJ1-1; no clear D. The germline V and J ends were trimmed by 2 bases and 0 bases, with 7 bases remaining between them. Germline V gene sequence: CDR1 ENHRY, CDR2 SYGVKD. This CDR3 has 14 amino acids. The CDR3 loop reads CAISEQQMNTEAFF. The CDR3 DNA sequence: TGTGCCATCAGTGAGCAGCAGATGAACACTGAAGCTTTCTTT.

The rearrangement links TRBV4-1 to TRBJ2-2; D unresolved. V shed 7 bases and J shed 4 bases, with 10 bases lying between them. Looked up from germline, CDR1 is MGHRA and CDR2 is YSYEKL. This CDR3 has 13 residues. The CDR3 DNA reads as TGCGCCAGCATGGCTCCTGCCACCGGGGAGCTGTTTTTT. It codes for CASMAPATGELFF.

The table lists this clone with a count of one. This sequence joins TRBV4-2 and TRBJ2-7; 10 nucleotides match TRBD1. Trimming cost V 1 base and J 2 bases; bases outside gene matches: 5. This CDR3 spans 16 amino acids. The germline V gene encodes CDR1 LGHNA and CDR2 YNFKEQ. This chain's CDR3 is CASSQVPGTGAYEQYF. Written as DNA, the CDR3 is TGTGCCAGCAGCCAAGTCCCCGGGACAGGGGCCTACGAGCAGTACTTC.

The CDR3 loop is CASSEAPWEKLFF. CDR3 DNA sequence: TGTGCCAGCAGTGAAGCTCCCTGGGAAAAACTGTTTTTT. The chain has TRBV6-1 and TRBJ1-4; D not certain. Germline values: CDR1 MNHNS, CDR2 SASEGT. The CDR3 loop spans 13 amino acids. V lost 0 bases and J 8 bases, leaving 7 bases between the germline ends.

In its sample, this clone was seen once. The chain is built from TRBV5-4 and TRBJ2-3; a possible D gene is TRBD2 (5 bases). Germline V gene lookup returns CDR1 SGHNT and CDR2 YYREEE (reference sequence). V lost 7 bases and J lost 2, with 11 bases in between. This CDR3 has 13 amino acids. Here the CDR3 reads CASGTGSTDTQYF. Written as DNA, the CDR3 is TGTGCCAGCGGTACGGGGTCCACAGATACGCAGTATTTT.